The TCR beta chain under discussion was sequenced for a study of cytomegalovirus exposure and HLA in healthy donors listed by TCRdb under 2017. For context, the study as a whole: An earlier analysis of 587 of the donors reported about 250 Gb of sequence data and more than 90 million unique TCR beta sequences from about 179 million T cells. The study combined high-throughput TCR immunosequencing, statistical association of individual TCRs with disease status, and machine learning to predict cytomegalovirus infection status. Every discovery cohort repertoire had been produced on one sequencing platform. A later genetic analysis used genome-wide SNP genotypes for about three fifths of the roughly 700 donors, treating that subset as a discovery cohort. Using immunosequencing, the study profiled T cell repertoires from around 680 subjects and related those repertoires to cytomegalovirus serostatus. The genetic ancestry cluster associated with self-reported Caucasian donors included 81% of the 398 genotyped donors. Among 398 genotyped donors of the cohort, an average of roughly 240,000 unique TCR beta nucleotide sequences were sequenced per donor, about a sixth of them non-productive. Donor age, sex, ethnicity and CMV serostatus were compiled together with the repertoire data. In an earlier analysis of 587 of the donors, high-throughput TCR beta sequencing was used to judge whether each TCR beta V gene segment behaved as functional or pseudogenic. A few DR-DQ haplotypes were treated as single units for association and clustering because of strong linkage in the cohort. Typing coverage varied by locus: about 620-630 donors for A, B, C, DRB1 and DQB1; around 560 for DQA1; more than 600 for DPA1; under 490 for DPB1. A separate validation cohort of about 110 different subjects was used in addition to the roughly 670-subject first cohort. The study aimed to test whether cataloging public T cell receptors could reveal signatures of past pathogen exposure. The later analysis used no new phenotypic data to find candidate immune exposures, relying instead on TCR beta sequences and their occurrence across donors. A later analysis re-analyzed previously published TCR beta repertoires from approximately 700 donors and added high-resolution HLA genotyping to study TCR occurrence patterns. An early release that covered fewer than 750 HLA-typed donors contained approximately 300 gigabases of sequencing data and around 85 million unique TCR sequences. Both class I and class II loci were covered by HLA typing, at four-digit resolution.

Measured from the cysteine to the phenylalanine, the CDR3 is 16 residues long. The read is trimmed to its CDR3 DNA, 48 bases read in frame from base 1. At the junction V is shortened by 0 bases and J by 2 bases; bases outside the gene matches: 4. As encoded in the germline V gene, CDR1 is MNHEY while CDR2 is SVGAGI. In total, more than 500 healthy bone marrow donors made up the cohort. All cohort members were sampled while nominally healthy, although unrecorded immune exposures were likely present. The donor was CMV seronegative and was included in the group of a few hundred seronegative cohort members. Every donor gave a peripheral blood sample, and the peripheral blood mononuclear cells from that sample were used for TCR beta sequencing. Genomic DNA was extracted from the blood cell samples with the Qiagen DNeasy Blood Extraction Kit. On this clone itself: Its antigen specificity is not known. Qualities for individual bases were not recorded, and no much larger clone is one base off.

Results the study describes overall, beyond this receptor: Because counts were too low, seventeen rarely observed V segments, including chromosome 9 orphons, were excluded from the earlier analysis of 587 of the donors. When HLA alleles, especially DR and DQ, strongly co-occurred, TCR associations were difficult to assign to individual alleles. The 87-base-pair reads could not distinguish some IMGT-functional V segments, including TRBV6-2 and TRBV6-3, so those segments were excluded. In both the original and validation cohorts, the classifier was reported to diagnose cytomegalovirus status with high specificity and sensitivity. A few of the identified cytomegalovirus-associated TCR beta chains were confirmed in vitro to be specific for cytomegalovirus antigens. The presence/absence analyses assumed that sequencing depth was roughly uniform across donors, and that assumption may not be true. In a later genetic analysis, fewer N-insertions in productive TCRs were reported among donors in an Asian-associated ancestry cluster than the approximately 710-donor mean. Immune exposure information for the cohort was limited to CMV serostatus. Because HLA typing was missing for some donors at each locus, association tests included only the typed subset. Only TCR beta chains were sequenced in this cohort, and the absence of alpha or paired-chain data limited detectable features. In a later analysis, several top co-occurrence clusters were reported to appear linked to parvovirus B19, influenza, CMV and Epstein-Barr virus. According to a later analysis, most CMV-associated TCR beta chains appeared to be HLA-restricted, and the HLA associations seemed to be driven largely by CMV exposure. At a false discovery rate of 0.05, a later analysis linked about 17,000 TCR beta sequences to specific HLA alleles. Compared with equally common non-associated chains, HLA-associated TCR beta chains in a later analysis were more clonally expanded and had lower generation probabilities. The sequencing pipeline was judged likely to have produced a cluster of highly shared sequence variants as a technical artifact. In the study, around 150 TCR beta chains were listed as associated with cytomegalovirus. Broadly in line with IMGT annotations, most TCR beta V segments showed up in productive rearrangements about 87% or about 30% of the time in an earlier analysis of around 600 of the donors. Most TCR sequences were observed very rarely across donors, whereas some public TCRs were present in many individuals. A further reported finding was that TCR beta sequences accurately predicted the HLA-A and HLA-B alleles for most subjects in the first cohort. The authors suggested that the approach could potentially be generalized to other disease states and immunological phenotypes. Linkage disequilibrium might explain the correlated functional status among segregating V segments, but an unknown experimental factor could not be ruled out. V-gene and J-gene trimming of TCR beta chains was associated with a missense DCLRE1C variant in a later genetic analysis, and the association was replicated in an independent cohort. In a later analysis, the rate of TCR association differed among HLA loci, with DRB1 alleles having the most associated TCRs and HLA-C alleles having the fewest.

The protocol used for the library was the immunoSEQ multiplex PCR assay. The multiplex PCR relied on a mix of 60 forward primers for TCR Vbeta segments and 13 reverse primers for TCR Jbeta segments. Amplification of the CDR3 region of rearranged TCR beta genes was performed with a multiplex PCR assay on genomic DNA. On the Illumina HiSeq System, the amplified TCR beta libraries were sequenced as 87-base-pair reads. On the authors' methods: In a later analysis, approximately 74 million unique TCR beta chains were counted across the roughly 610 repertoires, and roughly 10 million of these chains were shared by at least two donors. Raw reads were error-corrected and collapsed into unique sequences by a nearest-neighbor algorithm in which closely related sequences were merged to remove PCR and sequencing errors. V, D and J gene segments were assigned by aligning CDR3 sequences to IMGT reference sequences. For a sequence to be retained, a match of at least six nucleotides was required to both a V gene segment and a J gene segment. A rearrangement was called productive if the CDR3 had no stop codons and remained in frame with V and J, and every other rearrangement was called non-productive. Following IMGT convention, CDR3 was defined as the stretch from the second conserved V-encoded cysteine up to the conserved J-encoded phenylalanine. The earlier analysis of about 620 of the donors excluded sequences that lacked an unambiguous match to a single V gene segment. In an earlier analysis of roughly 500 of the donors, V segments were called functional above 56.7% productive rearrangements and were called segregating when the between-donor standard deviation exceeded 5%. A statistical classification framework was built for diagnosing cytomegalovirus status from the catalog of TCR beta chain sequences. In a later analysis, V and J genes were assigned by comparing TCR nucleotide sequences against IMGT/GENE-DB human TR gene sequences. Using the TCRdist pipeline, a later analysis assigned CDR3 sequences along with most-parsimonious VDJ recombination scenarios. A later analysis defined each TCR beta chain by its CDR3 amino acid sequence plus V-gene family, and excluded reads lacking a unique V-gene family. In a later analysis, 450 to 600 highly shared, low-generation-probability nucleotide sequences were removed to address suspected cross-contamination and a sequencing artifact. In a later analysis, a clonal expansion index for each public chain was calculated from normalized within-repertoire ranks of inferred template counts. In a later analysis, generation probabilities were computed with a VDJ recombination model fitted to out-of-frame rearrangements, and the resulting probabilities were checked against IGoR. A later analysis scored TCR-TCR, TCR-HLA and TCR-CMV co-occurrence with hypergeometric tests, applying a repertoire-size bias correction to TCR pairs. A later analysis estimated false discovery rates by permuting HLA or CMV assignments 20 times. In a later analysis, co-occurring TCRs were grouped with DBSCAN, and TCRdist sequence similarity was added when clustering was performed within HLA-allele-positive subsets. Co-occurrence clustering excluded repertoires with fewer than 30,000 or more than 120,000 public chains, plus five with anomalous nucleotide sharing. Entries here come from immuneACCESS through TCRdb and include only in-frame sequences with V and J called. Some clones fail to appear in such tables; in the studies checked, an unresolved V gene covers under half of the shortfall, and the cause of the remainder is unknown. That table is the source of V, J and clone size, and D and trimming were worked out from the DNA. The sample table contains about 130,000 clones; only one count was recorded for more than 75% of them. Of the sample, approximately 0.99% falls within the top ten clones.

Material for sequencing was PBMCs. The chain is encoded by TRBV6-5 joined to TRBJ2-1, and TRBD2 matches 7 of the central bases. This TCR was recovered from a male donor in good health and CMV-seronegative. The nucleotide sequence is TGTGCCAGCAGTTACTCAGGGGCGGGGGCCTACAATGAGCAGTTCTTC. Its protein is CASSYSGAGAYNEQFF.